This is a list of T cell receptor beta chains from one sample in a study of cytomegalovirus exposure and HLA in healthy donors. The repertoire was sequenced with immunoSEQ multiplex PCR; TCRdb's copy has only in-frame clones and lacks some. This sample has 80,000 to 130,000 clones, with approximately 68% found just once. Specimen: PBMCs. The receptor source for this set is a woman aged 18-29 years in good health and CMV-seropositive. Both conserved end residues are part of each CDR3. A D gene is named only where the DNA matches it firmly. Not every row has a clone size; where given, it reads once, few, many or a size class.

V	J	D	length	size	CDR3	DNA
TRBV6-5	TRBJ1-4	-	14	-	CASSYGGAGGKLFF	TGTGCCAGCAGTTACGGGGGGGCCGGGGGAAAACTGTTTTTT
TRBV5-1	TRBJ2-1	TRBD1	15	-	CASSLRTGGYNEQFF	TGCGCCAGCAGCTTAAGAACAGGGGGTTACAATGAGCAGTTCTTC
TRBV9	TRBJ2-1	-	16	-	CASSFGQWSSYNEQFF	TGTGCCAGCAGCTTCGGACAGTGGAGCTCCTACAATGAGCAGTTCTTC
TRBV11-1	TRBJ2-6	-	18	few	CASSLLASAGSGANVLTF	TGTGCCAGCAGCTTATTGGCTTCGGCGGGCTCTGGGGCCAACGTCCTGACTTTC
TRBV4-2	TRBJ2-7	TRBD2	17	-	CASSQPSGRLFSYEQYF	TGTGCCAGCAGCCAACCTAGCGGGAGGCTCTTTTCCTACGAGCAGTACTTC
TRBV6-5	TRBJ1-3	-	15	few	CASRDDSGFGNTIYF	TGTGCCAGCAGGGATGACAGTGGGTTCGGAAACACCATATATTTT
TRBV5-4	TRBJ2-3	TRBD2	17	-	CASSDVGTSGWTDTQYF	TGTGCCAGCAGCGACGTAGGGACTAGCGGGTGGACAGATACGCAGTATTTT
TRBV29-1	TRBJ2-1	TRBD2	14	-	CSVRGTSGKAEQFF	TGCAGCGTCCGCGGGACTAGCGGGAAAGCTGAGCAGTTCTTC
TRBV5-1	TRBJ2-7	-	13	once	CASSAGVSYEQYF	TGCGCCAGCAGTGCCGGGGTCTCCTACGAGCAGTACTTC
TRBV11-2	TRBJ2-7	-	13	-	CASSLGSGYEQYF	TGTGCCAGCAGCTTAGGGTCCGGGTACGAGCAGTACTTC
TRBV30	TRBJ1-2	-	16	-	CAWREAGKPLNYGYTF	TGTGCCTGGAGGGAGGCGGGGAAACCCTTAAACTATGGCTACACCTTC
TRBV2	TRBJ2-7	-	13	-	CASSETVSYEQYF	TGTGCCAGCAGTGAAACGGTATCCTACGAGCAGTACTTC
TRBV4-1	TRBJ2-4	-	13	-	CASSQSGEGRWYF	TGCGCCAGCAGCCAATCAGGGGAGGGACGGTGGTACTTC
TRBV7-2	TRBJ1-2	TRBD1	17	few	CASSLVLGGASNYGYTF	TGTGCCAGCAGCTTAGTTCTAGGGGGCGCGTCTAACTATGGCTACACCTTC
TRBV7-9	TRBJ2-7	-	12	-	CTSSLELYEQYF	TGTACCAGCAGCTTAGAACTGTACGAGCAGTACTTC